This T cell receptor (beta chain) was identified during a study of early stage breast cancer tumors. Whole-study results and caveats: Bulk DNA sequencing of unsorted cells missed chain pairing and markers.

This clone appeared a single time. As yet, its antigen is unknown. TCRdb keeps only in-frame clones here, not all; method: immunoSEQ multiplex PCR. The sample holds some 75,000 clones, 65% to 85% seen once. With V trimmed by 6 bases and J by 8 bases, 5 bases remained unmatched. The germline V gene has CDR1 MNHNY and CDR2 SVGAGI (reference sequence). CDR3 length equals 15 residues. The clonotype originates from a person between 55 and 69 years old with breast cancer. The chain carries TRBV6-6 and TRBJ2-1; 15 nucleotides align to TRBD2. Sequencing input: blood. The CDR3 DNA reads as TGTGCCAGCAGACCCGGACTAGCGGGAGGGGATGAGCAGTTCTTC. Residues: CASRPGLAGGDEQFF.